These 24 T cell receptor beta chains came from one sample sequenced in a study of somatic mutations in cytotoxic T cells in rheumatoid arthritis. The method was immunoSEQ multiplex PCR; TCRdb's version includes in-frame clones alone and lacks a portion of them. The sample records 20,000 to 25,000 clones, 80% to 90% being singletons. Specimen: CD8+ T cells sorted from blood. The receptor source for this set is an adult with rheumatoid arthritis.

The V gene is TRBV29-1, the J gene TRBJ2-4, with 8 bases lining up with TRBD1. This CDR3 region has 16 residues. The J segment lost 2 bases and the V segment lost 4 bases, leaving 10 bases of the junction unmatched. Germline lookup yields CDR1 SQVTM and CDR2 ANQGSEA. The CDR3 DNA reads as TGCAGCGTTGGTAGTGTGACAGGGGTAACCAAAAACATTCAGTACTTC. The encoded protein is CSVGSVTGVTKNIQYF. Filled out from reference TRBV29-1 and TRBJ2-4, the complete variable domain reads SAVISQKPSRDICQRGTSLTIQCQVDSQVTMMFWYRQQPGQSLTLIATANQGSEATYESGFVIDKFPISRPNLTFSTLTVSNMSPEDSSIYLCSVGSVTGVTKNIQYFGAGTRLSVL.

V and J are TRBV6-6 and TRBJ1-1; 8 nucleotides line up with TRBD1. Losses at the gene ends were 6 bases for V and 7 bases for J; bases not matched to a gene: 7. CDR1 and CDR2 (germline): MNHNY, SVGAGI (reference sequence). CDR3 length: 13 amino acids. Here the CDR3 reads CASRDTGGDEAFF. The CDR3 nucleotides are TGTGCCAGCAGAGACACAGGGGGGGATGAAGCTTTCTTT.

The V call is TRBV19, the J call TRBJ2-1; D is ambiguous. This CDR3 is built from 19 residues. The V and J ends lost 2 bases and 0 bases respectively, with 20 bases between them. Germline lookup yields CDR1 LNHDA and CDR2 SQIVND (reference sequence). Written as DNA, the CDR3 is TGTGCCAGTAGTATACGTGGGCCAGATGATACGAGCTCCTACAATGAGCAGTTCTTC. It translates to CASSIRGPDDTSSYNEQFF.

This clone was recorded only once. The CDR3 sequence: CASSLVGQHANYGYTF. The CDR3, as DNA: TGTGCCAGCAGCTTGGTGGGACAGCACGCTAACTATGGCTACACCTTC. This chain uses TRBV5-4 with TRBJ1-2; TRBD1 matches at 7 bases. Trimming at V came to 0 bases and at J to 0 bases, leaving 5 bases not matched to a gene. The CDR3 runs to 16 residues. Germline V gene sequence: CDR1 SGHNT, CDR2 YYREEE (reference sequence).

This chain connects TRBV27 to TRBJ2-7, with TRBD1 matching over 7 bases. The CDR3 has 14 amino acids. CDR1 and CDR2 from the germline V gene are MNHEY and SMNVEV (reference sequence). With 8 bases clipped from V and 3 bases from J, the junction kept 10 bases outside the gene matches. CDR3: CASSSGTELYEQYF. As DNA, the CDR3 is TGTGCCAGCTCTTCTGGGACAGAACTCTACGAGCAGTACTTC.

This chain uses TRBV7-3 with TRBJ2-1; D is possibly TRBD1 or TRBD2 (5 bases each). The CDR3 loop spans 15 amino acids. CDR1 is SGHTA and CDR2 is FQGTGA in the germline V gene. V gave up 2 bases and J gave up 8 bases, with 16 bases separating them. CDR3: CASSLGASWVDEQFF. The CDR3 DNA reads TGTGCCAGCAGCTTAGGGGCTAGCTGGGTCGATGAGCAGTTCTTC.

The chain combines TRBV4-2 with TRBJ1-1; weak D call: TRBD1 (6 bases). The CDR3 extends over 18 amino acids. Germline V CDR1 and CDR2: LGHNA, YNFKEQ. Trimming cost V 0 bases and J 0 bases, with 17 bases left between them. CDR3 in amino acids: CASSQDYETGLMNTEAFF. Written as DNA, the CDR3 is TGTGCCAGCAGCCAAGATTACGAGACAGGTTTAATGAACACTGAAGCTTTCTTT.

The V and J genes are TRBV29-1 and TRBJ1-2; the match to TRBD1 covers 9 bases. This CDR3 region has 15 residues. CDR1 and CDR2 (germline): SQVTM, ANQGSEA. V dropped 3 bases and J dropped 4; count of bases not matched to a gene: 9. The CDR3 coding sequence is TGCAGCGTTGAGCCGGGACAGGGCGGAGGCTATGGCTACACCTTC. It is translated as CSVEPGQGGGYGYTF.

The chain employs TRBV6-4 and TRBJ2-1; 9 nucleotides match TRBD1. Germline lookup yields CDR1 MRHNA and CDR2 SNTAGT. V lost 5 bases to trimming and J lost 8 bases; unmatched junction nucleotides: 10. The CDR3 has 15 residues. The chain's CDR3 is CASSSGTGTTDEQFF. The CDR3 nucleotides are TGTGCCAGCAGTTCCGGGACAGGGACGACGGATGAGCAGTTCTTC.

This chain links TRBV2 with TRBJ2-7; D gene ambiguous. Trimming cost V 3 bases and J 2 bases, with 14 bases left between them. This CDR3 is built from 15 residues. CDR1 SNHLY and CDR2 FYNNEI come from the germline V gene. The CDR3 reads CASSESPNVAYEQYF. As DNA, the CDR3 is TGTGCCAGCAGTGAGTCCCCGAACGTGGCCTACGAGCAGTACTTC.

The chain joins TRBV6-5 to TRBJ2-7; D is unclear. Germline V gene lookup returns CDR1 MNHEY and CDR2 SVGAGI. Trimming took off 6 bases at V and 3 bases at J, with 18 bases between the two ends. The CDR3 is made up of 15 amino acids. The CDR3 bases are TGTGCCAGCAGCCCAACGAACGACCGATTCTACGAGCAGTACTTC. Translated: CASSPTNDRFYEQYF.

The J gene is TRBJ2-7, the V gene TRBV7-2; tentative D call: TRBD2 (7 bases). V was shortened by 4 bases and J by 6 bases, with 16 bases between the two germline ends. The CDR3 is 14 amino acids. The germline gives CDR1 SGHTA, CDR2 FQGNSA. The CDR3 DNA reads as TGTGCCAGCAGCTCAGGAGGGGGGGCTCTCGAGCAGTACTTC. It codes for CASSSGGGALEQYF.

The gene calls are TRBV19 and TRBJ2-1, with 7 bases that match TRBD2. The V segment lost 3 bases and the J segment 6 bases; nucleotides outside the gene matches: 2. CDR1 is LNHDA, CDR2 SQIVND, per germline (reference sequence). This CDR3 spans 13 amino acids. Here the CDR3 reads CASSMSGGNEQFF. The DNA of the CDR3 is TGTGCCAGTAGTATGTCGGGGGGCAATGAGCAGTTCTTC.

The genes are TRBV4-1 and TRBJ2-3, with 10 positions matching TRBD1. The germline CDR1 and CDR2 sequences are MGHRA and YSYEKL. J lost 1 base, V lost 0 bases, and 4 bases had no gene match. This CDR3 has 17 amino acids. CDR3 coding DNA: TGCGCCAGCAGCCAAGAGGGGACAGGGGTGGGCACAGATACGCAGTATTTT. Translated, it gives CASSQEGTGVGTDTQYF.

The rearrangement uses TRBV11-2 and TRBJ2-7; no firm D call. CDR1 and CDR2 from the germline V gene are SGHAT and FQNNGV. This CDR3 comprises 13 residues. Trimming removed 5 bases at V and 6 bases at J, with 14 bases between. The CDR3 spells CASSPGMRREQYF. The CDR3 region has the DNA TGTGCCAGCAGCCCGGGTATGCGGCGCGAGCAGTACTTC.

The chain is built from TRBV11-2 and TRBJ1-4; the D is unclear. The V and J ends lost 1 base and 5 bases respectively, with 5 bases between them. The CDR3 loop spans 13 amino acids. Germline CDR1 reads SGHAT; CDR2 reads FQNNGV. As DNA, the CDR3 is TGTGCCAGCAGCTTAGCGCAGAATGAAAAACTGTTTTTT. Translation gives CASSLAQNEKLFF.

This chain uses TRBV11-2 with TRBJ2-1; no firm D call. CDR1 is SGHAT, CDR2 FQNNGV, per germline. Trimming shortened V by 5 bases and J by 5 bases, and 4 bases separated the two germline ends. The CDR3 is 11 amino acids. CDR3 in amino acids: CASSPDNEQFF. The CDR3 bases are TGTGCCAGCAGCCCAGACAATGAGCAGTTCTTC.

The chain links TRBV6-8 to TRBJ1-1, with TRBD1 matching over 8 bases. Losses at the gene ends were 2 bases for V and 0 bases for J; bases not matched to a gene: 8. Germline values: CDR1 MNHGY, CDR2 SAAAGT. This CDR3 region has 17 residues. The CDR3 DNA reads TGTGCCAGCAGTTACGACGGGACAGGATGCATGAACACTGAAGCTTTCTTT. Protein: CASSYDGTGCMNTEAFF.

The rearrangement links TRBV7-8 to TRBJ2-2; 7 nucleotides align to TRBD2. Germline loops: CDR1 SGHVS, CDR2 FQNEAQ. Losses at the gene ends were 4 bases for V and 4 bases for J; bases not matched to a gene: 3. The CDR3 runs to 14 residues. This CDR3 is CASSSREGTGELFF. The CDR3 bases are TGTGCCAGCAGCTCCAGGGAGGGCACCGGGGAGCTGTTTTTT.

The chain combines TRBV4-1 with TRBJ1-5, with D unclear. V lost 6 bases to trimming and J lost 1 base, with 10 bases between them. Germline CDR1 is MGHRA and CDR2 is YSYEKL. The length of the CDR3 is 14 residues. As DNA, the CDR3 is TGCGCCAGCAGTTCCTCGATGAGCAATCAGCCCCAGCATTTT. Amino acids: CASSSSMSNQPQHF.

V is TRBV11-2 and J is TRBJ2-3; no reliable D call. V gave up 2 bases and J gave up 0 bases, with 12 bases separating them. CDR3 size: 16 residues. Per germline, CDR1 SGHAT and CDR2 FQNNGV. The CDR3 DNA reads TGTGCCAGCAGCTTACCGGTCCTGGCTAGCACAGATACGCAGTATTTT. Translation: CASSLPVLASTDTQYF.

The chain is built from TRBV13 and TRBJ1-2, with D perhaps TRBD1 (5 bases). The CDR3 spans 17 residues. Germline V CDR1 and CDR2: PRHDT, FYEKMQ (reference sequence). The V end was cut by 2 bases, the J end by 2 bases, with 18 bases between. CDR3 sequence (DNA): TGTGCCAGCAGCTTATCCCTAATTGGGACGGCAAACTATGGCTACACCTTC. It codes for CASSLSLIGTANYGYTF.

The chain employs TRBV10-3 and TRBJ2-7; the D gene is possibly TRBD1 (5 bases). V lost 10 bases to trimming and J lost 2 bases, with 15 bases between them. The CDR3 is 13 amino acids. The germline CDR1 and CDR2 sequences are ENHRY and SYGVKD. CDR3 sequence: CATKDIKAYEQYF. The CDR3 bases are TGTGCCACTAAGGACATCAAGGCCTACGAGCAGTACTTC.

The chain combines TRBV7-3 with TRBJ2-1, with 7 bases identical to TRBD2. Looked up from germline, CDR1 is SGHTA and CDR2 is FQGTGA. This CDR3 comprises 16 residues. J was trimmed by 6 bases and V by 1 base; bases with no gene match: 9. CDR3 protein: CASSLIVSGEVNEQFF. The CDR3 DNA is TGTGCCAGCAGCTTAATAGTGAGCGGGGAGGTCAATGAGCAGTTCTTC.